This T cell receptor (beta chain) was captured in a study of radiotherapy plus CTLA-4 blockade in lung cancer. The overall study: Among enrolled patients, roughly 17% responded and roughly 30% achieved disease control. Findings and caveats of the study: Increased serum interferon-beta after radiation also reportedly predicted response strongly. In blood, TCR clones derived from the tumor expanded after radiotherapy plus ipilimumab.

Participants had chemo-refractory metastatic non-small-cell lung cancer and were treated with focal radiation plus ipilimumab CTLA-4 blockade. The germline V gene has CDR1 PRHDT and CDR2 FYEKMQ (reference sequence). This CDR3 comprises 16 residues. V dropped 1 base and J dropped 6 bases, with 18 bases sitting between them. Profiled with immunoSEQ multiplex PCR; TCRdb holds only in-frame clones, not every one. The repertoire holds about 45,000 clones, roughly 60% seen once, with about a fifth in the top ten. Turning to this clone: Its antigen is currently unknown.

The sequence was obtained from a human donor with non-small cell lung cancer who had a partial response to radiotherapy plus ipilimumab. V gene TRBV13 combines with J gene TRBJ1-2; D possibly corresponds to TRBD1 (5 bases). Sequences were derived from peripheral blood, sampled from a patient treated with radiotherapy plus ipilimumab. In nucleotides, the CDR3 is TGTGCCAGCAGCTTAGTAGGGGAGGGAATAGTAAATGGCTACACCTTC. Its protein is CASSLVGEGIVNGYTF.